The 30 T cell receptor beta chains given below trace back to one sample, sequenced in a study of radiotherapy plus CTLA-4 blockade in lung cancer. The repertoire was sequenced with immunoSEQ multiplex PCR; TCRdb's copy has only in-frame clones and lacks some. The sample gives some 51,000 clones, roughly 77% of which show up once; about 2.2% is in the top ten. The starting material was peripheral blood, obtained from a patient treated with radiotherapy plus ipilimumab. These receptors were taken from a human donor with non-small cell lung cancer whose response to radiotherapy plus ipilimumab could not be evaluated.

The chain has TRBV19 and TRBJ1-4, with D unclear. The germline CDR1 and CDR2 sequences are LNHDA and SQIVND (reference sequence). The V end lost 3 bases, the J end lost 0 bases, and 8 bases lay between the germline ends. CDR3 length: 15 amino acids. The CDR3 here is CASSMQTATNEKLFF. CDR3 nucleotide sequence: TGTGCCAGTAGTATGCAGACTGCAACTAATGAAAAACTGTTTTTT. Complete variable domain (other parts from reference TRBV19 and TRBJ1-4): DGGITQSPKYLFRKEGQNVTLSCEQNLNHDAMYWYRQDPGQGLRLIYYSQIVNDFQKGDIAEGYSVSREKKESFPLTVTSAQKNPTAFYLCASSMQTATNEKLFFGSGTQLSVL.

This sequence joins TRBV13 and TRBJ2-1; TRBD1 aligns across 9 bases. The germline V gene has CDR1 PRHDT and CDR2 FYEKMQ (reference sequence). The ends lost 4 bases at V and 6 bases at J; junction bases unmatched: 13. CDR3 size: 17 residues. This CDR3 is CASSSKTQGARGNEQFF. In nucleotides, the CDR3 is TGTGCCAGCAGCTCAAAAACACAGGGGGCGCGAGGCAATGAGCAGTTCTTC.

This sequence joins TRBV6-1 and TRBJ2-3; perhaps TRBD2 as D (5 bases). There are 15 residues in the CDR3. The V end was cut by 8 bases, the J end by 0 bases, with 15 bases between. Germline CDR1 MNHNS, CDR2 SASEGT. The CDR3 reads CASSPRAPSTDTQYF. The CDR3 region has the DNA TGTGCCAGCTCTCCGAGGGCACCTAGCACAGATACGCAGTATTTT.

This chain uses TRBV19 with TRBJ2-7, with 9 bases fitting TRBD1. The CDR3 has 13 residues. Trimming at V came to 5 bases and at J to 1 base, leaving 0 bases not matched to a gene. CDR1 and CDR2 from the germline V gene are LNHDA and SQIVND (reference sequence). The CDR3 protein is CASSGTGSYEQYF. In DNA form, the CDR3 reads TGTGCCAGTAGTGGGACAGGGTCCTACGAGCAGTACTTC.

This chain links TRBV20-1 with TRBJ1-2; D is unclear. The CDR3 contains 10 residues. Trimming took off 6 bases at V and 9 bases at J, with 11 bases between the two ends. Germline V gene sequence: CDR1 DFQATT, CDR2 SNEGSKA (reference sequence). The CDR3 loop reads CSALRVSYTF. In DNA, the CDR3 is TGCAGTGCCCTCCGGGTAAGCTACACCTTC.

The chain links TRBV6-5 to TRBJ2-7; no clear D. The CDR3 extends over 16 amino acids. V was pared by 0 bases and J by 3 bases, with 15 bases between. Germline V CDR1 and CDR2: MNHEY, SVGAGI. The CDR3 DNA reads TGTGCCAGCAGTTACTCAATCGGGTTTCGGAACTACGAGCAGTACTTC. Its protein product is CASSYSIGFRNYEQYF.

The gene calls are TRBV11-2 and TRBJ2-1, with D unresolved. V lost 5 bases and J lost 5, with 19 bases in between. The CDR3 extends over 16 amino acids. The germline V gene has CDR1 SGHAT and CDR2 FQNNGV. CDR3 loop: CASSPRRSIQDNEQFF. The CDR3 bases are TGTGCCAGCAGCCCGAGAAGGTCCATTCAGGACAATGAGCAGTTCTTC.

The V call is TRBV29-1, the J call TRBJ2-2, with 9 positions matching TRBD1. CDR1 and CDR2 (germline): SQVTM, ANQGSEA. CDR3 length equals 15 residues. The V gene end was trimmed by 6 bases and the J gene end by 5 bases; junction bases not matched to a gene: 10. The CDR3: CSVKDRGRGTGELFF. The CDR3, as DNA: TGCAGCGTCAAAGACAGGGGGAGAGGTACCGGGGAGCTGTTTTTT.

This clone was detected only once. This rearrangement joins TRBV30 to TRBJ1-3, with D uncertain. Trimming cost V 0 bases and J 0 bases, with 3 bases left between them. Germline CDR1 reads GTSNPN; CDR2 reads SVGIG (reference sequence). This CDR3 spans 13 amino acids. CDR3 residues: CAWSVSSGNTIYF. The CDR3 DNA sequence: TGTGCCTGGAGTGTCAGCTCTGGAAACACCATATATTTT.

The chain links TRBV30 to TRBJ2-5; weak D call: TRBD2 (7 bases). Trimming cost V 7 bases and J 4 bases, with 16 bases left between them. CDR1 and CDR2 from the germline V gene are GTSNPN and SVGIG (reference sequence). The CDR3 has 13 amino acids. The CDR3: CAYDGGARETQYF. The CDR3 DNA follows: TGTGCCTACGATGGGGGGGCTCGAGAGACCCAGTACTTC. Drawing the rest from reference TRBV30 and TRBJ2-5, the complete variable domain is SQTIHQWPATLVQPVGSPLSLECTVEGTSNPNLYWYRQAAGRGLQLLFYSVGIGQISSEVPQNLSASRPQDRQFILSSKKLLLSDSGFYLCAYDGGARETQYFGPGTRLLVL.

This clone appeared a single time. This chain joins TRBV10-2 and TRBJ2-1; perhaps TRBD2 as D (5 bases). The CDR3 consists of 15 residues. V lost 6 bases, J lost 0 bases, and 12 bases lay in between. From germline, CDR1 is WSHSY and CDR2 SAAADI. This CDR3 is CASRDFWSSYNEQFF. The DNA for the CDR3 is TGCGCCAGCAGGGACTTTTGGAGCTCCTACAATGAGCAGTTCTTC.

The chain employs TRBV9 and TRBJ2-1, with D tentatively TRBD2 (5 bases). The CDR3 covers 22 residues. Trimming shortened V by 0 bases and J by 5 bases, and 33 bases separated the two germline ends. Germline CDR1 SGDLS, CDR2 YYNGEE. CDR3 in amino acids: CASSVDSETNAGRRRGHNEQFF. The CDR3 DNA is TGTGCCAGCAGCGTAGATTCCGAAACAAATGCCGGACGGAGACGAGGGCACAATGAGCAGTTCTTC.

This clone was picked up one time. The V gene is TRBV5-1, the J gene TRBJ2-7; D gene ambiguous. CDR1 SGHRS and CDR2 YFSETQ come from the germline V gene. The CDR3 is 16 amino acids. Trimming removed 0 bases from V and 5 bases from J, with 18 bases in between. In DNA, the CDR3 is TGCGCCAGCAGCTTGGGGCAAACCGGGTCCCTCAACGAGCAGTACTTC. Translating gives CASSLGQTGSLNEQYF.

This clone has a handful of counts. V usage is TRBV5-6 and J usage is TRBJ1-1; D is unresolved. Germline V gene data show CDR1 as SGHDT and CDR2 as YYEEEE. V lost 4 bases, J lost 2 bases, and 15 bases lay in between. The CDR3 runs 15 residues. Here the CDR3 DNA reads TGTGCCAGCAGCGCTCTCGGTAGCAGAAACACTGAAGCTTTCTTT. Encoded protein: CASSALGSRNTEAFF.

This clone showed up just a few times. V is TRBV28 and J is TRBJ2-1, with 7 positions matching TRBD1. CDR1 and CDR2 (germline): MDHEN, SYDVKM. With 1 base clipped from V and 7 bases from J, the junction kept 4 bases outside the gene matches. The CDR3 is 14 amino acids. DNA for the CDR3: TGTGCCAGCAGTTTATCACAGGGGCGGAATGAGCAGTTCTTC. As protein: CASSLSQGRNEQFF. The full variable domain, rest sourced from reference TRBV28 and TRBJ2-1, is DVKVTQSSRYLVKRTGEKVFLECVQDMDHENMFWYRQDPGLGLRLIYFSYDVKMKEKGDIPEGYSVSREKKERFSLILESASTNQTSMYLCASSLSQGRNEQFFGPGTRLTVL.

This chain joins TRBV6-1 and TRBJ2-1; weak D call: TRBD2 (5 bases). V was shortened by 6 bases and J by 7 bases, with 19 bases between the two germline ends. The CDR3 runs 15 residues. Germline V CDR1 and CDR2: MNHNS, SASEGT. CDR3 sequence (DNA): TGTGCCAGCAGCCGAGAGGGTGTAAGGACGAATGAGCAGTTCTTC. Encoded protein: CASSREGVRTNEQFF.

This sequence joins TRBV18 and TRBJ2-5, with D maybe TRBD1 (6 bases). The germline V and J ends were trimmed by 2 bases and 4 bases, with 8 bases remaining between them. CDR3 length: 13 amino acids. Germline loops: CDR1 KGHSH, CDR2 LQKENI. This chain's CDR3 is CASSPAGAETQYF. In nucleotides, the CDR3 is TGTGCCAGCTCACCAGCAGGGGCAGAGACCCAGTACTTC.

The V gene is TRBV5-1, the J gene TRBJ2-1; TRBD2 might be the D (6 bases). The V and J ends lost 0 bases and 3 bases respectively, with 10 bases between them. The CDR3 runs 15 residues. Germline V gene sequence: CDR1 SGHRS, CDR2 YFSETQ. CDR3 DNA sequence: TGCGCCAGCAGCTTGGACGGGACTTACTACAATGAGCAGTTCTTC. Its translation: CASSLDGTYYNEQFF.

The rearrangement joins TRBV11-2 to TRBJ1-2; weak D call: TRBD1 (6 bases). Trimming cost V 6 bases and J 2 bases, with 10 bases left between them. CDR1 is SGHAT and CDR2 is FQNNGV in the germline V gene. This CDR3 is built from 13 residues. The CDR3 here is CASRGQGNYGYTF. In DNA form, the CDR3 reads TGTGCCAGCAGAGGGCAGGGGAACTATGGCTACACCTTC.

CDR3 region: CASSTTGDDTGELFF. DNA for the CDR3: TGCGCCAGCAGCACAACAGGGGACGACACCGGGGAGCTGTTTTTT. The chain joins TRBV5-1 to TRBJ2-2; 7 bases match TRBD1. V lost 4 bases to trimming and J lost 3 bases; unmatched junction nucleotides: 6. Germline V gene sequence: CDR1 SGHRS, CDR2 YFSETQ. The CDR3 runs to 15 residues.

The V and J genes are TRBV7-9 and TRBJ2-5; D possibly corresponds to TRBD2 (6 bases). The CDR3 covers 15 residues. The ends were cut back, 0 bases at V and 5 bases at J, with 13 bases in the middle. Germline V gene lookup returns CDR1 SEHNR and CDR2 FQNEAQ (reference sequence). The CDR3 DNA follows: TGTGCCAGCAGCTTAGCGGAGGGTAGAAGGGAGACCCAGTACTTC. Translating gives CASSLAEGRRETQYF.

The CDR3 DNA reads TGTGCCAGCAGCCTACCCCCCGACGGACTAGCGGGAGGGACCCAAGAGACCCAGTACTTC. Translated, it gives CASSLPPDGLAGGTQETQYF. V gene TRBV7-8 combines with J gene TRBJ2-5; 15 bases line up with TRBD2. CDR1 is SGHVS and CDR2 is FQNEAQ in the germline V gene. The V gene end was trimmed by 5 bases and the J gene end by 1 base; junction bases not matched to a gene: 14. CDR3 length: 20 residues.

The CDR3 protein is CASSLDPYEQYF. The CDR3 coding sequence is TGTGCCAGCAGCTTAGACCCCTACGAGCAGTACTTC. The genes are TRBV11-2 and TRBJ2-5; no reliable D call. The end of the DNA fits TRBJ2-7 better, so the J call may be wrong. The CDR3 consists of 12 residues. Germline loops: CDR1 SGHAT, CDR2 FQNNGV.

CDR3 in amino acids: CASSPKRTVSWNTEAFF. In DNA form, the CDR3 reads TGCGCCAGCAGCCCTAAGCGGACCGTGTCTTGGAACACTGAAGCTTTCTTT. The chain couples TRBV4-3 to TRBJ1-1; D gene uncertain. CDR3 size: 17 residues. The germline V and J ends were trimmed by 4 bases and 1 base, with 19 bases remaining between them. Germline values: CDR1 LGHNA, CDR2 YSLEER.

The gene calls are TRBV5-4 and TRBJ2-1; 7 nucleotides agree with TRBD2. The V and J ends lost 3 bases and 1 base, in that order; junction bases with no gene match: 10. CDR3 length: 17 amino acids. The germline CDR1 and CDR2 sequences are SGHNT and YYREEE (reference sequence). The CDR3 bases are TGTGCCAGCAGCTCAGGGACTAACGGGGGTTCCTACAATGAGCAGTTCTTC. Its translation: CASSSGTNGGSYNEQFF.

The chain couples TRBV19 to TRBJ1-1, with D hard to call. V was clipped by 4 bases and J by 4 bases, with 13 bases between them. The CDR3 consists of 14 residues. CDR1 LNHDA and CDR2 SQIVND come from the germline V gene (reference sequence). CDR3 sequence reads: CASSRKGAVTEAFF. CDR3 bases: TGTGCCAGTAGTAGAAAGGGAGCTGTCACTGAAGCTTTCTTT.

The chain combines TRBV2 with TRBJ1-1; possibly TRBD1 for D (5 bases). CDR1 and CDR2 (germline): SNHLY, FYNNEI. Trimming stripped 6 bases from V and 12 bases from J, with 14 bases between. The CDR3 length is 11 residues. CDR3: CASSPRGVPFF. The CDR3, as DNA: TGTGCCAGCAGCCCTCGGGGGGTTCCTTTCTTT.

This rearrangement joins TRBV18 to TRBJ1-1, with D possibly TRBD1 on 5 matching bases. CDR1 and CDR2 from the germline V gene are KGHSH and LQKENI. The CDR3 length is 13 residues. The germline V and J ends were trimmed by 3 bases and 1 base, with 6 bases remaining between them. The CDR3 here is CASSPGQNTEAFF. For the CDR3, the DNA is TGTGCCAGCTCACCCGGACAGAACACTGAAGCTTTCTTT.

The gene calls are TRBV5-1 and TRBJ2-5; 13 bases are a match to TRBD2. Trimming at V came to 4 bases and at J to 5 bases, leaving 11 bases not matched to a gene. The CDR3 consists of 17 residues. Germline V gene lookup returns CDR1 SGHRS and CDR2 YFSETQ. CDR3 sequence reads: CASSTGLAGEVRETQYF. CDR3 DNA: TGCGCCAGCAGCACAGGACTAGCGGGAGAGGTGCGTGAGACCCAGTACTTC.

This clone was found once. The chain links TRBV19 to TRBJ1-2; D uncertain. V gave up 5 bases and J gave up 7 bases, with 17 bases separating them. This CDR3 spans 14 amino acids. Germline-derived CDR1 and CDR2 are LNHDA and SQIVND (reference sequence). The DNA for the CDR3 is TGTGCCAGTAGTCTCCAAGCGGAGACGATTGGCTACACCTTC. Protein product: CASSLQAETIGYTF.